These T cell receptor beta chains were read from a single sample in a study of T-cell reconstitution after alpha-beta-depleted transplantation in children. A single record per CDR3 protein comes from TCRdb applying MiXCR to the PCR reads. Among about 340,000 distinct CDR3 sequences listed, 15% to 20% were seen once. Sequenced material: PBMCs, mostly from graft donor cells, taken 360 days after TCRalphabeta/CD19-depleted stem cell transplant. These receptor sequences come from a male patient between 2 and 10 years old who had a stem cell transplant for acute lymphoblastic leukemia, so the T cells may come from the graft donor. Both conserved end residues are part of each CDR3. The order of the fields is J gene, D gene, V gene, clone size, CDR3 DNA, CDR3 protein. The D gene is left open where the match is weak. For some rows the clone size is stated as once, few or many, or as a class when expanded; others skip it.

j_gene: TRBJ1-5
d_gene: TRBD1
v_gene: TRBV28
abundance: few
CDR3nt: TGTGCCAGCAGTTCCCCCCGGGACAGGGGGCATCAGCCCCAGCATTTT
CDR3aa: CASSSPRDRGHQPQHF

j_gene: TRBJ2-1
d_gene: TRBD2
v_gene: TRBV11-1
abundance: NA
CDR3nt: TGTGCCAGCAGCTTACCCTACGGACTAGTCGGCAATGAGCAGTTCTTC
CDR3aa: CASSLPYGLVGNEQFF

j_gene: TRBJ2-2
d_gene: NA
v_gene: TRBV7-7
abundance: NA
CDR3nt: TGTGCTAGCAGCTTAGCTAGTCAGCCCACCGGTGGGGAGCTGTTTTTT
CDR3aa: CASSLASQPTGGELFF

j_gene: TRBJ2-5
d_gene: TRBD2
v_gene: TRBV6-6
abundance: NA
CDR3nt: TGTGCCAGCAGGGGACTACCGCAGAAGACCCAGTACTTC
CDR3aa: CASRGLPQKTQYF

j_gene: TRBJ2-2
d_gene: NA
v_gene: TRBV6-5
abundance: NA
CDR3nt: TGTGCCAGCAGAAGAGCCGGGGAGCTGTTTTTT
CDR3aa: CASRRAGELFF

j_gene: TRBJ1-5
d_gene: NA
v_gene: TRBV12-3/TRBV12-4
abundance: few
CDR3nt: TGTGCCAGCAGTTTAAGATTGTGGGGGGCGCGTAATCAGCCCCAGCATTTT
CDR3aa: CASSLRLWGARNQPQHF

j_gene: TRBJ2-7
d_gene: TRBD1
v_gene: TRBV29-1
abundance: NA
CDR3nt: TGCAGCGTGGACAGGGGCCACGAGCAGTACTTC
CDR3aa: CSVDRGHEQYF

j_gene: TRBJ2-1
d_gene: TRBD2
v_gene: TRBV7-9
abundance: NA
CDR3nt: TGTGCCAGCAGCTTACGGCCACCCGGGACTAGCAACAATGAGCAGTTCTTC
CDR3aa: CASSLRPPGTSNNEQFF

j_gene: TRBJ2-1
d_gene: NA
v_gene: TRBV2
abundance: few
CDR3nt: TGTGCCAGCAAATTCTGGGGCTCCTACAATGAGCAGTTCTTC
CDR3aa: CASKFWGSYNEQFF

j_gene: TRBJ1-4
d_gene: NA
v_gene: TRBV12-3/TRBV12-4
abundance: NA
CDR3nt: TGTGCCAGCAGTTTTGAGGGAAATGAAAAACTGTTTTTT
CDR3aa: CASSFEGNEKLFF

j_gene: TRBJ2-3
d_gene: NA
v_gene: TRBV16
abundance: NA
CDR3nt: TGTGCCAGCAGCCAGGGCGGGAAGACAGATACGCAGTATTTT
CDR3aa: CASSQGGKTDTQYF

j_gene: TRBJ2-1
d_gene: TRBD2
v_gene: TRBV12-3/TRBV12-4
abundance: NA
CDR3nt: TGTGCCAGCAGTTTTTTTACTAGCGGGATCGGTGAGCAGCTCTTC
CDR3aa: CASSFFTSGIGEQLF

j_gene: TRBJ2-3
d_gene: NA
v_gene: TRBV5-1
abundance: many
CDR3nt: TGCGCCAGCGCGATTCAGGCAGATACGCAGTATTTT
CDR3aa: CASAIQADTQYF

j_gene: TRBJ1-1
d_gene: NA
v_gene: TRBV28
abundance: few
CDR3nt: TGTGCCAGCAGTTCACCCGGGACTATTGAAGCTTTCTTT
CDR3aa: CASSSPGTIEAFF

j_gene: TRBJ1-2
d_gene: NA
v_gene: TRBV29-1
abundance: few
CDR3nt: TGCAGCGTTGAAGATCTGGGCAGAGAAGCGACCGGTTATGGCTACACCTTC
CDR3aa: CSVEDLGREATGYGYTF

j_gene: TRBJ2-7
d_gene: TRBD2
v_gene: TRBV11-2
abundance: few
CDR3nt: TGTGCCAGCAGCCAAACGGGGGGGTTTCGAAACGAGCAGTACTTC
CDR3aa: CASSQTGGFRNEQYF

j_gene: TRBJ2-5
d_gene: NA
v_gene: TRBV5-1
abundance: NA
CDR3nt: TGCGCCAGCAGCATGGAACAAACAGTGCCGCTAGAGACCCAGTACTTC
CDR3aa: CASSMEQTVPLETQYF

j_gene: TRBJ1-4
d_gene: NA
v_gene: TRBV6-2/TRBV6-3
abundance: few
CDR3nt: TGTGCCAGCAGTGATTTGGGGACCAGTGAAAAACTGTTTTTT
CDR3aa: CASSDLGTSEKLFF

j_gene: TRBJ2-6
d_gene: NA
v_gene: TRBV5-1
abundance: many
CDR3nt: TGCGCCAGCAGCTTTGAATATCCCTCTGGGGCCAACGTCCTGACTTTC
CDR3aa: CASSFEYPSGANVLTF

j_gene: TRBJ2-1
d_gene: NA
v_gene: TRBV9
abundance: few
CDR3nt: TGTGCCAGCAGTATATCCGGGACGAGGTACAATGAGCAGTTCTTC
CDR3aa: CASSISGTRYNEQFF

j_gene: TRBJ2-3
d_gene: TRBD2
v_gene: TRBV5-1
abundance: few
CDR3nt: TGCGCCAGCAGCTTGGAGGGAGCGGGAGACGCAAGAGATACGCAGTATTTT
CDR3aa: CASSLEGAGDARDTQYF

j_gene: TRBJ1-1
d_gene: NA
v_gene: TRBV15
abundance: few
CDR3nt: TGTGCCACCAGCAGAGTGAACACTGAAGCTTTCTTT
CDR3aa: CATSRVNTEAFF

j_gene: TRBJ2-7
d_gene: NA
v_gene: TRBV10-3
abundance: NA
CDR3nt: TGTGCCATCAGTGACGGGACTCGCCACGAGCAGTACTTC
CDR3aa: CAISDGTRHEQYF

j_gene: TRBJ1-5
d_gene: NA
v_gene: TRBV3-1
abundance: few
CDR3nt: TGTGCCAGCAGCAAACAGGGTGGGCTGGGAGGCAATCAGCCCCAGCATTTT
CDR3aa: CASSKQGGLGGNQPQHF

j_gene: TRBJ2-1
d_gene: NA
v_gene: TRBV11-1
abundance: few
CDR3nt: TGTGCCAGCAGCTTATCGGGATTTGCCAAGCGACACTACAATGAGCAGTTCTTC
CDR3aa: CASSLSGFAKRHYNEQFF

j_gene: TRBJ2-7
d_gene: TRBD1
v_gene: TRBV2
abundance: NA
CDR3nt: TGTGCCAGCAGTGAGTTGGGCAGGGGGACCTACGAGCAGTACTTC
CDR3aa: CASSELGRGTYEQYF

j_gene: TRBJ2-1
d_gene: TRBD2
v_gene: TRBV20-1
abundance: many
CDR3nt: TGCAGTGCCGGACTAGCGGGGTACAATGAGCAGTTCTTC
CDR3aa: CSAGLAGYNEQFF

j_gene: TRBJ2-5
d_gene: NA
v_gene: TRBV2
abundance: NA
CDR3nt: TGTGCCAGCAGTGGGTGGACAGCCCAAGAGACCCAGTACTTC
CDR3aa: CASSGWTAQETQYF

j_gene: TRBJ2-7
d_gene: NA
v_gene: TRBV12-3/TRBV12-4
abundance: NA
CDR3nt: TGTGCCAGCAGCGGGACTTCCCTGGGAGGCTACGAGCAGTACTTC
CDR3aa: CASSGTSLGGYEQYF

j_gene: TRBJ1-2
d_gene: NA
v_gene: TRBV30
abundance: NA
CDR3nt: TGTGCCTGGAGTGTACGTAGGGCCCATAACTATGGCTACACCTTC
CDR3aa: CAWSVRRAHNYGYTF

j_gene: TRBJ2-1
d_gene: NA
v_gene: TRBV29-1
abundance: few
CDR3nt: TGCAGCGTTACAATCCGGGGAGGCCCAAGGGATGAGCAGTTCTTC
CDR3aa: CSVTIRGGPRDEQFF

j_gene: TRBJ2-3
d_gene: NA
v_gene: TRBV4-1
abundance: few
CDR3nt: TGCGCCAGCAGTTCCGTGAGCGCCGGGACTCCTCGCACAGATACGCAGTATTTT
CDR3aa: CASSSVSAGTPRTDTQYF

j_gene: TRBJ1-6
d_gene: NA
v_gene: TRBV15
abundance: NA
CDR3nt: TGTGCCACCACCCAGGGACATAATAATTCACCCCTCCACTTT
CDR3aa: CATTQGHNNSPLHF

j_gene: TRBJ1-2
d_gene: NA
v_gene: TRBV4-3
abundance: many
CDR3nt: TGCGCCAGCAGCCAAGAGGGAGGGTTTAGTACACACAACTATGGCTACACCTTC
CDR3aa: CASSQEGGFSTHNYGYTF

j_gene: TRBJ2-5
d_gene: NA
v_gene: TRBV6-5
abundance: NA
CDR3nt: TGTGCCAGCAGTTACTCGATCGTTGGCAGGGGAGGGACCCAGTACTTC
CDR3aa: CASSYSIVGRGGTQYF

j_gene: TRBJ1-2
d_gene: TRBD1
v_gene: TRBV6-1
abundance: few
CDR3nt: TGTGCCAGCAGTCAGCAGGGGGCTGAGTATGGCTACACCTTC
CDR3aa: CASSQQGAEYGYTF

j_gene: TRBJ2-1
d_gene: TRBD1
v_gene: TRBV6-5
abundance: many
CDR3nt: TGTGCCAGCAGTTACTCCTCGGGACAGAACAATGAGCAGTTCTTC
CDR3aa: CASSYSSGQNNEQFF

j_gene: TRBJ1-1
d_gene: NA
v_gene: TRBV20-1
abundance: many
CDR3nt: TGCAGTGCTAAAGTCGGGGACACTGAAGCTTTCTTT
CDR3aa: CSAKVGDTEAFF

j_gene: TRBJ1-1
d_gene: NA
v_gene: TRBV28
abundance: few
CDR3nt: TGTGCCAGCGGCGAAACCCTGAAAACTGAAGCTTTCTTT
CDR3aa: CASGETLKTEAFF

j_gene: TRBJ2-1
d_gene: TRBD1
v_gene: TRBV3-1
abundance: NA
CDR3nt: TGTGCCAGCAGCTTCCGCCGGGACAGGGCCCGTTCGAATGAGCAGTTCTTC
CDR3aa: CASSFRRDRARSNEQFF

j_gene: TRBJ2-1
d_gene: TRBD1
v_gene: TRBV25-1
abundance: NA
CDR3nt: TGTGCCAGCAGCCTCCAGGGGGTTCTTTACAATGAGCAGTTCTTC
CDR3aa: CASSLQGVLYNEQFF

j_gene: TRBJ2-1
d_gene: TRBD2
v_gene: TRBV6-2/TRBV6-3
abundance: few
CDR3nt: TGTGCCATCACTTGGAGCAGGGCGGGGGGTGAGCAGTTCTTC
CDR3aa: CAITWSRAGGEQFF

j_gene: TRBJ2-3
d_gene: TRBD2
v_gene: TRBV7-2
abundance: NA
CDR3nt: TGTGCCAGCAGCCCTCGACTAGCGGGAGGGTTCACAGATACGCAGTATTTT
CDR3aa: CASSPRLAGGFTDTQYF